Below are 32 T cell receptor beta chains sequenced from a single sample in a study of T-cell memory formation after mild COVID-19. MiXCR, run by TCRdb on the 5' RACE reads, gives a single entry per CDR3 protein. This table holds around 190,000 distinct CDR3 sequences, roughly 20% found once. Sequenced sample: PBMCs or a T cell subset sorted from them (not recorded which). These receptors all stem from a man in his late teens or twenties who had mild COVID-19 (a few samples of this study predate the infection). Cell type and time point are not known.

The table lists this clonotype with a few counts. The CDR3 nucleotides are TGTGCCAGCAGCTTATTGACAGGCCAGATTCAAGAGACCCAGTACTTC. This gives the protein CASSLLTGQIQETQYF. This chain connects TRBV11-2 to TRBJ2-5, with D maybe TRBD1 (6 bases). The CDR3 sequence is 16 residues long. Germline lookup yields CDR1 SGHAT and CDR2 FQNNGV. V shed 2 bases and J shed 2 bases, with 15 bases lying between them.

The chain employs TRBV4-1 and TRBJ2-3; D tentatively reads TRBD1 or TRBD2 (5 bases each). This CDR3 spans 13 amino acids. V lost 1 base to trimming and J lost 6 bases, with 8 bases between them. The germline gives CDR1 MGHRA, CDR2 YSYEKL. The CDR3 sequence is CASSQAGQDTQYF. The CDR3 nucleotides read TGCGCCAGCAGCCAAGCGGGGCAGGATACGCAGTATTTT.

This CDR3 is CASTPRGGYEETQYF. In DNA, the CDR3 is TGTGCCAGCACCCCTAGGGGAGGGTACGAAGAGACCCAGTACTTC. This chain joins TRBV12-3 or TRBV12-4 and TRBJ2-5, with 7 bases matching TRBD2. V shed 7 bases, J shed 3 bases, and the junction held 11 bases outside the gene matches. The length of the CDR3 is 15 residues.

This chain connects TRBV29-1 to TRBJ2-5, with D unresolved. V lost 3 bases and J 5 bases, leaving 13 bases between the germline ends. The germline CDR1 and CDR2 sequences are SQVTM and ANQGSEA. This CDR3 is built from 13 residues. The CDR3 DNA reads TGCAGCGTTGAGGGTGGAGCGAGGGAGACCCAGTACTTC. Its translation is CSVEGGARETQYF.

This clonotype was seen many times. CDR3 coding DNA: TGTGCCAGCAGCTTAGGGGCAGCGCACACTGAAGCTTTCTTT. Translation: CASSLGAAHTEAFF. The gene calls are TRBV7-9 and TRBJ1-1, with D hard to call. This CDR3 spans 14 amino acids. Germline-derived CDR1 and CDR2 are SEHNR and FQNEAQ (reference sequence). V lost 1 base to trimming and J lost 3 bases, with 9 bases between them.

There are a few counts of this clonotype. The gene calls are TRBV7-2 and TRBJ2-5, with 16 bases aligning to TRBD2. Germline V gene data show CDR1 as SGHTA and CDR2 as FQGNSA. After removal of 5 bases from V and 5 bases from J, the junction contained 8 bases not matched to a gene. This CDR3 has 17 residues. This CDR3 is CASSPGTSGGAVETQYF. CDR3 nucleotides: TGTGCCAGCAGCCCGGGGACTAGCGGGGGGGCGGTTGAGACCCAGTACTTC.

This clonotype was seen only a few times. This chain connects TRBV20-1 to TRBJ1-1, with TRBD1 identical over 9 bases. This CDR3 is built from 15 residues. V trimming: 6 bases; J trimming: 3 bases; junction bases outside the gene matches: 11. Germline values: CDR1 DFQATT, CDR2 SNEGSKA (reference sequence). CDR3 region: CSAGEGGQGYTEAFF. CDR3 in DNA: TGCAGTGCGGGAGAAGGGGGACAGGGATACACTGAAGCTTTCTTT.

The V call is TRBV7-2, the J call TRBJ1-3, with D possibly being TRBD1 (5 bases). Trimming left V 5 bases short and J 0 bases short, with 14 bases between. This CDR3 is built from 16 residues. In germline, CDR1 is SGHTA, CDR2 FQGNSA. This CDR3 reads CASSQLQGYSGNTIYF. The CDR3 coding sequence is TGTGCCAGCAGCCAACTTCAGGGTTACTCTGGAAACACCATATATTTT.

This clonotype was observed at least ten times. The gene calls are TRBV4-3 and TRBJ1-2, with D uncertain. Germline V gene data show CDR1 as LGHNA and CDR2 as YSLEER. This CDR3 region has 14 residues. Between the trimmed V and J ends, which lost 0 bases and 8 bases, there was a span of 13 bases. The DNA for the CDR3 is TGCGCCAGCAGCCAAGATATCTCTGAGGGAGGCTACACCTTC. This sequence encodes CASSQDISEGGYTF.

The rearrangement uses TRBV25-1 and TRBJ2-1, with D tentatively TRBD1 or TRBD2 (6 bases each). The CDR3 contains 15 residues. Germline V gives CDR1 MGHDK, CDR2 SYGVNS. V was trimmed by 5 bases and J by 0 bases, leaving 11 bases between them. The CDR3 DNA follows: TGTGCCAGCAGTTTAGGGGGGCTCTCCTACAATGAGCAGTTCTTC. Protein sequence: CASSLGGLSYNEQFF. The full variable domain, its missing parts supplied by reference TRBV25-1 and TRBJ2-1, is EADIYQTPRYLVIGTGKKITLECSQTMGHDKMYWYQQDPGMELHLIHYSYGVNSTEKGDLSSESTVSRIRTEHFPLTLESARPSHTSQYLCASSLGGLSYNEQFFGPGTRLTVL.

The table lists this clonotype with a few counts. The CDR3 reads CASSAGQGENYGYTF. The CDR3 DNA sequence: TGCGCCAGCAGCGCCGGGCAGGGGGAAAACTATGGCTACACCTTC. The rearrangement joins TRBV5-1 to TRBJ1-2; 7 nucleotides align to TRBD1. Germline V CDR1 and CDR2: SGHRS, YFSETQ. J lost 2 bases, V lost 4 bases, and 8 bases had no gene match. This CDR3 contains 15 residues. Full variable domain (missing parts from reference TRBV5-1 and TRBJ1-2): KAGVTQTPRYLIKTRGQQVTLSCSPISGHRSVSWYQQTPGQGLQFLFEYFSETQRNKGNFPGRFSGRQFSNSRSEMNVSTLELGDSALYLCASSAGQGENYGYTFGSGTRLTVV.

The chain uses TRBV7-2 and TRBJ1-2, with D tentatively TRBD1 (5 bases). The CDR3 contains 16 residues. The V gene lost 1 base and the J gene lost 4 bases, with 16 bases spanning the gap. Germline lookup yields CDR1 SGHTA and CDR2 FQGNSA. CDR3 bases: TGTGCCAGCAGCTTAGGAGGGCCAGGGCCTCTCTATGGCTACACCTTC. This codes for CASSLGGPGPLYGYTF.

CDR3: CSARGVGGVGSPLHF. In nucleotides, the CDR3 is TGCAGTGCTAGAGGAGTAGGCGGGGTAGGTTCACCCCTCCACTTT. The rearrangement joins TRBV20-1 to TRBJ1-6; D not certain. V lost 1 base to trimming and J lost 9 bases, with 16 bases between them. The CDR3 is made up of 15 amino acids. Per germline, CDR1 DFQATT and CDR2 SNEGSKA (reference sequence).

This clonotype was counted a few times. The CDR3: CASSTRTLRNEQFF. For the CDR3, the DNA is TGTGCCAGCAGCACCCGGACATTGCGCAATGAGCAGTTCTTC. The V gene is TRBV7-8, the J gene TRBJ2-1; D may be TRBD1 (5 bases). The CDR3 sequence is 14 residues long. With 5 bases removed from V and 6 bases from J, the gap between germline ends came to 14 bases. CDR1 is SGHVS and CDR2 is FQNEAQ in the germline V gene.

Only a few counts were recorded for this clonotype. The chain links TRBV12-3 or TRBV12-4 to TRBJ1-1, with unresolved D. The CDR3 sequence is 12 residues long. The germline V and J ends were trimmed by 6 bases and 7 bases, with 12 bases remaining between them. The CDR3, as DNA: TGTGCCAGCAGACCAAGGAGGAGTGAAGCTTTCTTT. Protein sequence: CASRPRRSEAFF.

The CDR3 DNA sequence: TGTGCCAGCATGGAGCTGACAGGGAACCACGAGCAGTACGTC. It yields the protein CASMELTGNHEQYV. The genes are TRBV6-5 and TRBJ2-7; 7 bases are shared with TRBD1. Germline CDR1 reads MNHEY; CDR2 reads SVGAGI. Unmatched junction bases numbered 11, after V lost 7 bases and J lost 5 bases. The CDR3 runs 14 residues.

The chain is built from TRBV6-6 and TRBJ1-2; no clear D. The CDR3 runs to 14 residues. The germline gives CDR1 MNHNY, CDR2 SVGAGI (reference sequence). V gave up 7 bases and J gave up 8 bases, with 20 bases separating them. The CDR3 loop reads CASIDPGRPRGYTF. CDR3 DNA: TGTGCCAGCATCGACCCGGGCCGTCCCCGGGGCTACACCTTC.

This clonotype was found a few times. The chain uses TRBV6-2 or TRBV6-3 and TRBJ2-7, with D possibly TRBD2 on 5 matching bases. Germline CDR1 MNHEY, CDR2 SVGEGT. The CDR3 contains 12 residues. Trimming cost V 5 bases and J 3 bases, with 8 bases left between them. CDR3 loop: CASSNGVYEQYF. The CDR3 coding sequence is TGTGCCAGCAGTAACGGGGTCTACGAGCAGTACTTC.

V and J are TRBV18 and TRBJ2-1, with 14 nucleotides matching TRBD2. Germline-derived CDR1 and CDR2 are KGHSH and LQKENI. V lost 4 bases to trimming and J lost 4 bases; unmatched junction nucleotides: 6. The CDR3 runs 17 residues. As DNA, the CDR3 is TGTGCCAGCTCACGTGGGACTAGCGGGGGAGGATACAATGAGCAGTTCTTC. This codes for CASSRGTSGGGYNEQFF.

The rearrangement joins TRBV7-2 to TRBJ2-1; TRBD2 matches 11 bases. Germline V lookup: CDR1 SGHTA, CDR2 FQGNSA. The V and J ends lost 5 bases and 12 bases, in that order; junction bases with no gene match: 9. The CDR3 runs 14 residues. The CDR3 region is CASSQIAGGSVQFF. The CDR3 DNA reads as TGTGCCAGCAGCCAGATAGCGGGGGGGAGCGTGCAGTTCTTC.

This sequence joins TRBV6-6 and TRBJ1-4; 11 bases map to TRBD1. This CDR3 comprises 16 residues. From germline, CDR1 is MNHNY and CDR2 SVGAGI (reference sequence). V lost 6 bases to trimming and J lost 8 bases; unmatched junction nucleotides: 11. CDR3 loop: CASSGQGAAEKEKLFF. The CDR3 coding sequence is TGTGCCAGCAGCGGACAGGGGGCAGCGGAGAAGGAAAAACTGTTTTTT.

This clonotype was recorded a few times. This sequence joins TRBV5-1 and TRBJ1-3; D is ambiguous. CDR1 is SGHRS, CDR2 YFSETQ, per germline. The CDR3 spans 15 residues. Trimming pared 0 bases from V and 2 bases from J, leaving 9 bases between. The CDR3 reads CASSLGVLAGNTIYF. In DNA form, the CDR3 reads TGCGCCAGCAGCTTGGGGGTGTTGGCTGGAAACACCATATATTTT.

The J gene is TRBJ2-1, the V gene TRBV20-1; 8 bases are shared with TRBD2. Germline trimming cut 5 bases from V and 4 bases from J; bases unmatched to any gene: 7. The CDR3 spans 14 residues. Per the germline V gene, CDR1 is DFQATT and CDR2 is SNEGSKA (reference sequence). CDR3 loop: CSAPTSGAYNEQFF. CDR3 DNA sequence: TGCAGTGCTCCCACTAGCGGTGCGTACAATGAGCAGTTCTTC.

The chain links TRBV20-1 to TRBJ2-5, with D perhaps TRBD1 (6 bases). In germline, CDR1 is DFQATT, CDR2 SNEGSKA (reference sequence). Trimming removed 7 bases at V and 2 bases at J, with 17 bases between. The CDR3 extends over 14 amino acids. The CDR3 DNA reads TGCAGTGGGACAGTATGGGGAGAGCAAGAGACCCAGTACTTC. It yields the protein CSGTVWGEQETQYF.

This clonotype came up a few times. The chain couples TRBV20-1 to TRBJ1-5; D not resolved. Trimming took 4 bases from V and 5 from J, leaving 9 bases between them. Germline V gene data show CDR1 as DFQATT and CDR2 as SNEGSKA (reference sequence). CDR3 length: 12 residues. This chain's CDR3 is CSATGDHQPQHF. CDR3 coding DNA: TGCAGTGCTACGGGAGACCATCAGCCCCAGCATTTT.

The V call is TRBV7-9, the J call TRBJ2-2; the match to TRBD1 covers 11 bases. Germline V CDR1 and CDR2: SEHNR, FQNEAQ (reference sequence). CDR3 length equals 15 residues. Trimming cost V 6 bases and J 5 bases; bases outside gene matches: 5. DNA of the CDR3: TGTGCCAGCAGTCGGACAGGGGGCGAAACCGGGGAGCTGTTTTTT. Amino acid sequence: CASSRTGGETGELFF.

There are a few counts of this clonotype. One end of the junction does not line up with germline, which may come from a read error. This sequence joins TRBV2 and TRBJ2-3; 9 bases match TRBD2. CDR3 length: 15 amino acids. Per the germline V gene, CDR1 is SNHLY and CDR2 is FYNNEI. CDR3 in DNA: TGTGCCAGCAGGGAAGAGGCGGGGGGGGCAGATACGCAGTATTTT. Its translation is CASREEAGGADTQYF.

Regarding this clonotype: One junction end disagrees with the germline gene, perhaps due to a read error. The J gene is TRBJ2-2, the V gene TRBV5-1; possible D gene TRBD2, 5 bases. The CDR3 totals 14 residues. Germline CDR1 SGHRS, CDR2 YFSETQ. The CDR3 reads CATGRATHTGEMFF. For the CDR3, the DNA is TGCGCCACAGGACGAGCGACGCACACCGGGGAGATGTTTTTT. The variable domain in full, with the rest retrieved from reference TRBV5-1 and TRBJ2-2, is KAGVTQTPRYLIKTRGQQVTLSCSPISGHRSVSWYQQTPGQGLQFLFEYFSETQRNKGNFPGRFSGRQFSNSRSEMNVSTLELGDSALYLCATGRATHTGEMFFGEGSRLTVL.

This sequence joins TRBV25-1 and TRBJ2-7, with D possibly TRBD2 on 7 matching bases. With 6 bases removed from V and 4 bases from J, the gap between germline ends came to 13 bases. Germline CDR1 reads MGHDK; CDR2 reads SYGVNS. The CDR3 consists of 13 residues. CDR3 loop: CASRAGASYEQYF. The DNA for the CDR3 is TGTGCCAGCAGGGCGGGGGCCTCATACGAGCAGTACTTC.

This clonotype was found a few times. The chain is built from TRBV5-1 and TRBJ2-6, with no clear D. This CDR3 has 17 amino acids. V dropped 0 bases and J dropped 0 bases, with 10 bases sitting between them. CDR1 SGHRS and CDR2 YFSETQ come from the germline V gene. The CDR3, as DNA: TGCGCCAGCAGCTTGGGACCAAACCTCTCTGGGGCCAACGTCCTGACTTTC. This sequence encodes CASSLGPNLSGANVLTF.

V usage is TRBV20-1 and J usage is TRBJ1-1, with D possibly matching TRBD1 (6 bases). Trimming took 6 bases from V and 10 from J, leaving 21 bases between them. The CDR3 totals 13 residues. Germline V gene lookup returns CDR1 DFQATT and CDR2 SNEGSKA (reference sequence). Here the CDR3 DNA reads TGCAGTGCCGACATGGGGGGGCCCGGGTTAGCTTTCTTT. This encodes CSADMGGPGLAFF.

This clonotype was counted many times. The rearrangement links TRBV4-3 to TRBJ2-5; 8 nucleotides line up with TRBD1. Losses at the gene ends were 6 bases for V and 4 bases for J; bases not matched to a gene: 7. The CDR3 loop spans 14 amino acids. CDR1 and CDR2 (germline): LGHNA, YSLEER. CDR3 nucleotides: TGCGCCAGCAGTTGGACAGGGATAGGAGAGACCCAGTACTTC. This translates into CASSWTGIGETQYF.